A single T cell receptor beta chain is shown here with its context. Its specificity is unknown. Between the trimmed V and J ends, which lost 6 bases and 3 bases, there was a span of 15 bases. Germline CDR1 SGHDT, CDR2 YYEEEE. The CDR3 spans 14 residues. Profiling relied on immunoSEQ multiplex PCR, and the TCRdb table lists in-frame clones only, not all of them. The profile shows approximately 75,000 clones, 80% to 90% of them singletons. The data derive from a study of T cell responses to AZD1222 COVID-19 vaccine. Study observations and caveats: White British donors predominated, females outnumbered males, and clonal diversity was possibly underestimated.

The source was peripheral blood, collected 28 days after the second AZD1222 dose. V gene TRBV5-6 combines with J gene TRBJ1-1; no firm D call. The receptor comes from an adult who received the AZD1222 COVID-19 vaccine. The CDR3 nucleotides are TGTGCCAGCACCTACTCCCGGCGGGACACTGAAGCTTTCTTT. It is translated as CASTYSRRDTEAFF.